This TCR beta chain was captured by sequencing in a study of response to subunit inactivated influenza vaccine. The CDR3 loop spans 12 amino acids. Trimming took off 6 bases at V and 0 bases at J, with 3 bases between the two ends. The table lists this clonotype with a few counts. MiXCR was run by TCRdb on the RT-PCR reads, yielding one entry per CDR3 protein. The sample records some 540,000 distinct CDR3 sequences, roughly 25% being singletons. This sample also appeared in a second study, on T cells expressing NK-cell markers. That work contributes: Libraries used 5'RACE template switching adding universal primer site and UMIs. It was sorted CD3+CD56-NKG2C+, CD3+CD56+NKG2C- and CD3+CD56+NKG2C+ T cells that provided the TCR beta repertoires. Six donors carried dominant NKG2C+ clonotypes that made up roughly 1.0-7.5% of their CD8+ T cells.

The receptor's source is a man aged 50 to 60 who received an inactivated influenza vaccine. Here the sequenced sample was CD4+ T cells sorted from PBMCs, taken about 11 days after vaccination. The chain employs TRBV12-3 or TRBV12-4 and TRBJ1-5; D remains ambiguous. As DNA, the CDR3 is TGTGCCAGCAGGTATAGCAATCAGCCCCAGCATTTT. Its translation is CASRYSNQPQHF.